The clone carrying this TCR beta chain was seen ten or more times. TCRdb fed the reads into MiXCR, producing one record per CDR3 protein. The data contain roughly 150,000 distinct CDR3 sequences, about a quarter of them singletons. The data derive from a study of T cell repertoires in cytomegalovirus infection. Overall study context: It was the public TCR beta signatures that indicated both CMV infection and matching HLA type.

Germline V gene sequence: CDR1 ENHRY, CDR2 SYGVKD. This CDR3 region has 11 residues. V dropped 3 bases and J dropped 12 bases, with 9 bases sitting between them. The TCR was taken from a human donor in good health (CMV status not recorded). Some clones in this sample may be carry-over from other donors' samples. The chain links TRBV10-3 to TRBJ2-1; D ambiguous. Sequencing used PBMCs. CDR3 DNA sequence: TGTGCCATCAGTGAAGGGTTTTGGCAGTTCTTC. It yields the protein CAISEGFWQFF.